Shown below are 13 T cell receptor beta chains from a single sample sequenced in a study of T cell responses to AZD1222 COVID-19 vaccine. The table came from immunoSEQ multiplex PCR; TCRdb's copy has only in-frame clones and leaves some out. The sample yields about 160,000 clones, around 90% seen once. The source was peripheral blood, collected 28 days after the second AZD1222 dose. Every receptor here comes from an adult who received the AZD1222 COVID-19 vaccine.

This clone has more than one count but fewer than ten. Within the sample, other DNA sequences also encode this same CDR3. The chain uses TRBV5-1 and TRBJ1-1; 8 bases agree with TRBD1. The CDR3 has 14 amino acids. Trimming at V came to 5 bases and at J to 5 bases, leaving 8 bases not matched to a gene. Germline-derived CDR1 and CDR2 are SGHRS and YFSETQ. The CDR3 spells CASSFGQGETEAFF. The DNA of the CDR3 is TGCGCCAGCAGTTTCGGACAGGGAGAAACTGAAGCTTTCTTT.

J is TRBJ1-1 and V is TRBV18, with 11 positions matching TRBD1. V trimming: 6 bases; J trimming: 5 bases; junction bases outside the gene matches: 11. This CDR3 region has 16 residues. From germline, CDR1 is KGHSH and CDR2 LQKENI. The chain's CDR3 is CASSLTTGQGETEAFF. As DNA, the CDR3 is TGTGCCAGCTCCCTCACCACGGGACAGGGGGAAACTGAAGCTTTCTTT.

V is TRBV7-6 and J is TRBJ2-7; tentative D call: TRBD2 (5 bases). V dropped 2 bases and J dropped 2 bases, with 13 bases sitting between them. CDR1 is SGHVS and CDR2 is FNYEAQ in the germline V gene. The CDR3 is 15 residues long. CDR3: CASSLRGGDAYEQYF. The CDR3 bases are TGTGCCAGCAGCTTACGAGGAGGAGACGCCTACGAGCAGTACTTC.

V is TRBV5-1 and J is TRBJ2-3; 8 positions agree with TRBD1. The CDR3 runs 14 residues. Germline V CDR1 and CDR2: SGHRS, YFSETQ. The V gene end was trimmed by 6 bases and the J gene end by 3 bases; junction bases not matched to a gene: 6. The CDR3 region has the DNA TGCGCCAGCACCCCGGGACAGGATACAGATACGCAGTATTTT. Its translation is CASTPGQDTDTQYF.

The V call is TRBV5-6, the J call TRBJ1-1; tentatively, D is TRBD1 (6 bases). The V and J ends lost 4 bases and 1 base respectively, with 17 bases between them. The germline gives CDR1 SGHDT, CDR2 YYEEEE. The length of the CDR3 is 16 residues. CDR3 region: CASSTRRGRGNTEAFF. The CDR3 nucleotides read TGTGCCAGCAGCACCCGACGGGGGCGCGGGAACACTGAAGCTTTCTTT.

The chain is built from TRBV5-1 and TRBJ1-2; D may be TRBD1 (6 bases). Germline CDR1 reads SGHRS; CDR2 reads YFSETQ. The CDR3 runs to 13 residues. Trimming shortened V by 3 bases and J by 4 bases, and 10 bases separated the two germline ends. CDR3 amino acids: CASSSGEPYGYTF. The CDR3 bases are TGCGCCAGCAGCTCAGGGGAACCCTATGGCTACACCTTC.

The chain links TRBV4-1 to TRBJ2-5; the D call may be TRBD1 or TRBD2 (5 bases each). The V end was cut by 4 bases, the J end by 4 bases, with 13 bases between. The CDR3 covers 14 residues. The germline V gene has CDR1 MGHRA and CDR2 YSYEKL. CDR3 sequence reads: CASSLVEGPETQYF. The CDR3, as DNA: TGCGCCAGCAGCCTAGTCGAGGGACCAGAGACCCAGTACTTC.

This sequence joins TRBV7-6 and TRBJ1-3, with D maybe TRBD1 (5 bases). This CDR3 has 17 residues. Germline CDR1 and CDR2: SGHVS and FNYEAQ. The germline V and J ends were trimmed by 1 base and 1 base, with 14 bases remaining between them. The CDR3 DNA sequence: TGTGCCAGCAGCTTAGTAGACAGCCAGGTTTCTGGAAACACCATATATTTT. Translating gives CASSLVDSQVSGNTIYF.

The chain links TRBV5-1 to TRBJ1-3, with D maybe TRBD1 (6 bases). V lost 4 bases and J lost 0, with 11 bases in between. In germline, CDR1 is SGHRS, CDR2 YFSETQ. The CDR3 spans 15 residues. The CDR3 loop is CASSPGHLSGNTIYF. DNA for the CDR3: TGCGCCAGCAGCCCGGGACACCTCTCTGGAAACACCATATATTTT. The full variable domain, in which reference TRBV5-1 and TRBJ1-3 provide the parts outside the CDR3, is KAGVTQTPRYLIKTRGQQVTLSCSPISGHRSVSWYQQTPGQGLQFLFEYFSETQRNKGNFPGRFSGRQFSNSRSEMNVSTLELGDSALYLCASSPGHLSGNTIYFGEGSWLTVV.

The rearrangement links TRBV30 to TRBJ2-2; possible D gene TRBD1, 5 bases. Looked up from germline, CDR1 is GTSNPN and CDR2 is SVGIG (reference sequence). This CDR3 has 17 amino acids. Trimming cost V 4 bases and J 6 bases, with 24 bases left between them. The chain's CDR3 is CAWNWQGLQVGAGELFF. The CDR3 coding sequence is TGTGCCTGGAATTGGCAGGGCCTTCAGGTTGGAGCCGGGGAGCTGTTTTTT.

The CDR3 coding sequence is TGTGCCAGCAGTCCGGGACTAGCGTGGCATGAGCAGTTCTTC. Its protein product is CASSPGLAWHEQFF. V and J are TRBV5-8 and TRBJ2-1, with TRBD2 matching 10 bases. This CDR3 is built from 14 residues. CDR1 and CDR2 (germline): SGHTS, YDEGEE. After removal of 5 bases from V and 8 bases from J, the junction contained 7 bases not matched to a gene.

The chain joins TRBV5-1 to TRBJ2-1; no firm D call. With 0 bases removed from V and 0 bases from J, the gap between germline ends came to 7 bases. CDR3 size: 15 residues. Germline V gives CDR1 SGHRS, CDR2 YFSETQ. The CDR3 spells CASSLVPDSYNEQFF. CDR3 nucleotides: TGCGCCAGCAGCTTGGTACCGGACTCCTACAATGAGCAGTTCTTC. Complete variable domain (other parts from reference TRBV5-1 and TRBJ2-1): KAGVTQTPRYLIKTRGQQVTLSCSPISGHRSVSWYQQTPGQGLQFLFEYFSETQRNKGNFPGRFSGRQFSNSRSEMNVSTLELGDSALYLCASSLVPDSYNEQFFGPGTRLTVL.

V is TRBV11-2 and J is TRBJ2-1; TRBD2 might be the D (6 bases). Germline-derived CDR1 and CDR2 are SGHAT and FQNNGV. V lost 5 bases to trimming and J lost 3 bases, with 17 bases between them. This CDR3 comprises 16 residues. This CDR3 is CASSERAGTYYNEQFF. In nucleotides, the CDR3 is TGTGCCAGCAGCGAAAGGGCCGGGACTTACTACAATGAGCAGTTCTTC.